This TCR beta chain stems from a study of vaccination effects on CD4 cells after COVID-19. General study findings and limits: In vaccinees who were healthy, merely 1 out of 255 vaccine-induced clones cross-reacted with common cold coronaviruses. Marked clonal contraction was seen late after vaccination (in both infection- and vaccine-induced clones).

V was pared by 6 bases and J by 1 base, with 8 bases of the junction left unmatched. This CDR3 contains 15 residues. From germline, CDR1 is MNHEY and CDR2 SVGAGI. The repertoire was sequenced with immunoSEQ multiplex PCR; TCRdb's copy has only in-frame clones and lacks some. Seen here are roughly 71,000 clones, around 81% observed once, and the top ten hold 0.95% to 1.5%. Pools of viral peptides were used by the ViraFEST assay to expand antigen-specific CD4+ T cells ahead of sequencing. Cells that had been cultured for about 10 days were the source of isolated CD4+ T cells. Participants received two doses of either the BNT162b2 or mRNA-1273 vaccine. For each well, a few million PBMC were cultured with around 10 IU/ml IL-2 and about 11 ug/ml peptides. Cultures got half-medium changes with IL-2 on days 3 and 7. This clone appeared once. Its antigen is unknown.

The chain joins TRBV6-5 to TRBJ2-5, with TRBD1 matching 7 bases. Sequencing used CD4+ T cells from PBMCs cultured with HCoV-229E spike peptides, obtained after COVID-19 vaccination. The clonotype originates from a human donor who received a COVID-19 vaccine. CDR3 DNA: TGTGCCAGCAGCCGTGACCGGGACAGCCAAGAGACCCAGTACTTC. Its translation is CASSRDRDSQETQYF.